What follows are 26 T cell receptor beta chains derived from one specimen sequenced in a study of a mutant IDH1 vaccine in newly diagnosed glioma. The time point: baseline, week 1 (first vaccination visit). Treatment defined: pre-vaccination baseline after standard-of-care therapy. Profiling relied on immunoSEQ multiplex PCR, and the TCRdb table lists in-frame clones only, not all of them. This sample has around 59,000 clones; around 90% occur once, and the top ten carry approximately 2.4%. The sample consisted of PBMCs, taken from a glioma patient treated with radiotherapy, temozolomide or both. These receptors came from a middle-aged man with glioma.

For this clone: A junction end diverges from the germline sequence, so it may reflect a read error. The chain uses TRBV6-5 and TRBJ2-7; D is uncertain. There are 12 residues in the CDR3. Germline V gene data show CDR1 as MNHEY and CDR2 as SVGAGI. CDR3 protein: CVSSTAGLEQYF. CDR3 coding DNA: TGTGTCAGCAGCACCGCCGGGCTCGAGCAGTACTTC.

This chain's CDR3 is CASSVGVLNYGYTF. DNA of the CDR3: TGTGCCAGCAGCGTAGGGGTGTTGAACTATGGCTACACCTTC. The V and J genes are TRBV9 and TRBJ1-2; no clear D. Trimming took 0 bases from V and 2 from J, leaving 8 bases between them. CDR1 is SGDLS, CDR2 YYNGEE, per germline. This CDR3 is built from 14 residues.

The gene calls are TRBV5-1 and TRBJ2-3; tentative D call: TRBD2 (6 bases). CDR1 SGHRS and CDR2 YFSETQ come from the germline V gene. The CDR3 totals 15 residues. V was shortened by 9 bases and J by 1 base, with 18 bases between the two germline ends. The CDR3 nucleotides read TGCGCCACCAAGAAGTGGGGGGATGGCACAGATACGCAGTATTTT. It yields the protein CATKKWGDGTDTQYF.

The chain is built from TRBV4-2 and TRBJ2-7; TRBD2 matches at 8 bases. In germline, CDR1 is LGHNA, CDR2 YNFKEQ. After removal of 0 bases from V and 3 bases from J, the junction contained 4 bases not matched to a gene. The CDR3 covers 15 residues. The CDR3 sequence: CASSQDPGTSYEQYF. CDR3 nucleotides: TGTGCCAGCAGCCAAGATCCTGGGACTAGCTACGAGCAGTACTTC.

This chain uses TRBV4-2 with TRBJ2-7; 8 bases are shared with TRBD1. The J segment lost 2 bases and the V segment lost 1 base, leaving 4 bases of the junction unmatched. The CDR3 consists of 15 residues. Germline CDR1 and CDR2: LGHNA and YNFKEQ. The CDR3 nucleotides read TGTGCCAGCAGCCAAGTCGGACAGGGTGCCTACGAGCAGTACTTC. Translation: CASSQVGQGAYEQYF.

The V call is TRBV6-1, the J call TRBJ1-3; D is perhaps TRBD1 (5 bases). The CDR3 runs to 16 residues. Trimming left V 1 base short and J 4 bases short, with 14 bases between. Germline CDR1 and CDR2: MNHNS and SASEGT. This chain's CDR3 is CASSEGPRGTGNTIYF. CDR3 sequence (DNA): TGTGCCAGCAGTGAAGGGCCCCGGGGCACCGGAAACACCATATATTTT.

Concerning this clone: An end of the junction does not agree with germline; a read error may underlie this. This chain joins TRBV5-1 and TRBJ1-5; possible D gene TRBD1, 6 bases. CDR3 length: 16 residues. From germline, CDR1 is SGHRS and CDR2 YFSETQ. The CDR3 nucleotides are TGCGCCAGCAGTTTGGGGACCGGTCAATCAGGGGAGCCCCAGCATTTT. Translating it yields CASSLGTGQSGEPQHF.

The chain joins TRBV19 to TRBJ2-1, with D possibly being TRBD2 (5 bases). V was cut by 5 bases and J by 0 bases, with 8 bases left in between. CDR3 length equals 14 residues. The V gene's germline CDR1 is LNHDA and CDR2 SQIVND (reference sequence). Here the CDR3 DNA reads TGTGCCAGTAGTCCCAGCGGCTCCTACAATGAGCAGTTCTTC. Translated: CASSPSGSYNEQFF.

J is TRBJ1-2 and V is TRBV2; D gene ambiguous. The CDR3 has 12 amino acids. Germline V lookup: CDR1 SNHLY, CDR2 FYNNEI. V gave up 1 base and J gave up 4 bases, with 4 bases separating them. CDR3 nucleotide sequence: TGTGCCAGCAGTGAAGGGGTCTATGGCTACACCTTC. Residues: CASSEGVYGYTF.

The V and J genes are TRBV4-2 and TRBJ2-3, with D possibly matching TRBD2 (6 bases). CDR3 length: 18 amino acids. Trimming shortened V by 1 base and J by 2 bases, and 19 bases separated the two germline ends. CDR1 is LGHNA and CDR2 is YNFKEQ in the germline V gene. The DNA of the CDR3 is TGTGCCAGCAGCCAAGCGCTAAGGACATGGACTATCACAGATACGCAGTATTTT. It codes for CASSQALRTWTITDTQYF.

The chain joins TRBV14 to TRBJ2-1, with D possibly being TRBD2 (6 bases). CDR1 SGHDN and CDR2 FVKESK come from the germline V gene. The V end was cut by 2 bases, the J end by 2 bases, with 13 bases between. The CDR3 has 16 residues. The CDR3 here is CASSQHATRPYNEQFF. CDR3 sequence (DNA): TGTGCCAGCAGCCAACACGCGACTAGACCCTACAATGAGCAGTTCTTC.

This chain joins TRBV7-8 and TRBJ1-6; D uncertain. There are 12 residues in the CDR3. V was trimmed by 4 bases and J by 10 bases, leaving 8 bases between them. In germline, CDR1 is SGHVS, CDR2 FQNEAQ. The CDR3 DNA reads as TGTGCCAGCAGCTACCCCCCCTCACCCCTCCACTTT. Amino acids: CASSYPPSPLHF.

V gene TRBV6-5 combines with J gene TRBJ1-3, with 8 bases identical to TRBD1. The J segment lost 4 bases and the V segment lost 5 bases, leaving 4 bases of the junction unmatched. The length of the CDR3 is 14 residues. Germline V gene sequence: CDR1 MNHEY, CDR2 SVGAGI. CDR3: CASSADRAGNTIYF. CDR3 nucleotide sequence: TGTGCCAGCAGTGCGGACAGGGCGGGAAACACCATATATTTT.

Only one count was recorded for this clone. The chain uses TRBV2 and TRBJ1-1; the D is unclear. V was trimmed by 4 bases and J by 11 bases, leaving 11 bases between them. This CDR3 has 11 residues. Germline CDR1 and CDR2: SNHLY and FYNNEI. The CDR3 loop reads CASSANRLAFF. In nucleotides, the CDR3 is TGTGCCAGCAGTGCTAATCGACTGGCTTTCTTT.

The chain's CDR3 is CASSPAGFRGSYEQYF. The CDR3 DNA reads as TGTGCCAGCTCACCCGCGGGGTTTCGAGGCTCCTACGAGCAGTACTTC. The rearrangement joins TRBV18 to TRBJ2-7, with D tentatively TRBD2 (6 bases). V lost 3 bases and J 0 bases, leaving 15 bases between the germline ends. This CDR3 comprises 16 residues. Germline CDR1 KGHSH, CDR2 LQKENI.

The V and J genes are TRBV19 and TRBJ2-2; 10 bases align to TRBD2. The CDR3 runs to 16 residues. CDR1 and CDR2 from the germline V gene are LNHDA and SQIVND (reference sequence). The V segment lost 3 bases and the J segment 4 bases; nucleotides outside the gene matches: 5. The CDR3 DNA reads as TGTGCCAGTAGTATTAGAGCGGGAGGGATCACCGGGGAGCTGTTTTTT. This encodes CASSIRAGGITGELFF.

About this clone: The conserved final phenylalanine or tryptophan is absent from the CDR3, which likely points to a read error. The limits of the CDR3 on the DNA are not certain, so only TCRdb's listed CDR3 is given. The V and J genes are TRBV6-6 and TRBJ2-3; no check of the table's D call, TRBD2, against the DNA was made. Per the germline V gene, CDR1 is MNHNY and CDR2 is SVGAGI (reference sequence). The CDR3 numbers 13 amino acids, ends counted. CDR3 in amino acids: CASSSPAGVEGLG.

The V and J genes are TRBV5-1 and TRBJ1-4, with D possibly TRBD1 on 6 matching bases. The CDR3 totals 16 residues. Per the germline V gene, CDR1 is SGHRS and CDR2 is YFSETQ. V lost 3 bases and J 8 bases, leaving 20 bases between the germline ends. This chain's CDR3 is CASSSSGGGPGEKLFF. In DNA, the CDR3 is TGCGCCAGCAGCTCATCGGGAGGGGGACCTGGAGAAAAACTGTTTTTT.

This clone was seen only once. The chain employs TRBV2 and TRBJ2-3, with no clear D. Germline CDR1 reads SNHLY; CDR2 reads FYNNEI. Trimming shortened V by 0 bases and J by 3 bases, and 10 bases separated the two germline ends. The CDR3 sequence is 15 residues long. CDR3 amino acids: CASSEAKGRTDTQYF. CDR3 DNA sequence: TGTGCCAGCAGTGAAGCCAAGGGCCGGACAGATACGCAGTATTTT.

This chain links TRBV19 with TRBJ2-1; 7 bases agree with TRBD1. Germline V gene lookup returns CDR1 LNHDA and CDR2 SQIVND (reference sequence). The CDR3 spans 14 residues. Unmatched junction bases numbered 4, after V lost 7 bases and J lost 1 base. CDR3 loop: CASTLQGSYNEQFF. The CDR3 DNA reads TGTGCCAGTACCCTACAGGGGTCCTACAATGAGCAGTTCTTC.

The CDR3 bases are TGCAGAGAGGGGGGCAACTATGGCTACACCTTC. Protein product: CREGGNYGYTF. The rearrangement joins TRBV20-1 to TRBJ1-2; tentatively, D is TRBD1 (6 bases). Germline V gene lookup returns CDR1 DFQATT and CDR2 SNEGSKA (reference sequence). The CDR3 is 11 amino acids.

This chain links TRBV29-1 with TRBJ2-3; 8 nucleotides match TRBD1. Germline V gene data show CDR1 as SQVTM and CDR2 as ANQGSEA. The length of the CDR3 is 14 residues. Losses at the gene ends were 7 bases for V and 4 bases for J; bases not matched to a gene: 10. The CDR3 loop is CSGTPGGAADTQYF. CDR3 DNA: TGCAGCGGGACCCCAGGGGGCGCCGCAGATACGCAGTATTTT.

V is TRBV20-1 and J is TRBJ2-1; D is unclear. This CDR3 is built from 11 residues. V lost 5 bases, J lost 6 bases, and 8 bases lay in between. Looked up from germline, CDR1 is DFQATT and CDR2 is SNEGSKA (reference sequence). This CDR3 is CSAPAPNEQFF. CDR3 nucleotide sequence: TGCAGTGCTCCCGCTCCCAATGAGCAGTTCTTC.

The V and J genes are TRBV9 and TRBJ1-5, with TRBD1 matching over 9 bases. This CDR3 is built from 14 residues. Unmatched junction bases numbered 2, after V lost 0 bases and J lost 7 bases. Germline loops: CDR1 SGDLS, CDR2 YYNGEE. The chain's CDR3 is CASSVGQGGQPQHF. CDR3 coding DNA: TGTGCCAGCAGCGTAGGACAGGGGGGGCAGCCCCAGCATTTT.

J is TRBJ2-1 and V is TRBV28; D tentatively reads TRBD1 or TRBD2 (6 bases each). The CDR3 sequence is 14 residues long. Germline V gene lookup returns CDR1 MDHEN and CDR2 SYDVKM. Trimming pared 3 bases from V and 6 bases from J, leaving 12 bases between. The CDR3 sequence is CASSLGGFLNEQFF. DNA for the CDR3: TGTGCCAGCAGTTTGGGGGGCTTCCTCAATGAGCAGTTCTTC.

V and J are TRBV5-1 and TRBJ2-7, with D perhaps given as TRBD1 or TRBD2 (7 bases each). Trimming stripped 0 bases from V and 5 bases from J, with 15 bases between. Germline CDR1 is SGHRS and CDR2 is YFSETQ. The CDR3 is 15 amino acids. This CDR3 reads CASSLAGRGGNEQYF. In nucleotides, the CDR3 is TGCGCCAGCAGCTTGGCCGGCAGGGGGGGAAACGAGCAGTACTTC.